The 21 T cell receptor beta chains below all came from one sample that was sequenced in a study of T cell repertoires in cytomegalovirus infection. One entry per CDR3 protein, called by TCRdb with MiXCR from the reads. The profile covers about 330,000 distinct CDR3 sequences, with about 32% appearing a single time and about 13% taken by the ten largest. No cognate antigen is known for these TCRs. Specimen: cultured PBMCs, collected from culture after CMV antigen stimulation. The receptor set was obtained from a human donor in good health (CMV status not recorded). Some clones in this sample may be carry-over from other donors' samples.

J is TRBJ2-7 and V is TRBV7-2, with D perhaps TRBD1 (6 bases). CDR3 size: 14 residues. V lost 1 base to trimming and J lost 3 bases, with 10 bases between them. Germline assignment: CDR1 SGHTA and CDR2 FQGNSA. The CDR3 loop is CASSLGRGIYEQYF. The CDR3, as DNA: TGTGCCAGCAGCTTAGGCAGGGGCATCTACGAGCAGTACTTC.

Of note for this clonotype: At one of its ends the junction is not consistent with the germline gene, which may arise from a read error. This chain's CDR3 is CASSQETSGYNEQFF. CDR3 bases: TGTGCCAGCAGCCAAGAAACTAGCGGGTACAATGAGCAGTTCTTC. The rearrangement uses TRBV4-1 and TRBJ2-1, with 9 bases fitting TRBD2. CDR1 is MGHRA and CDR2 is YSYEKL in the germline V gene. CDR3 length equals 15 residues.

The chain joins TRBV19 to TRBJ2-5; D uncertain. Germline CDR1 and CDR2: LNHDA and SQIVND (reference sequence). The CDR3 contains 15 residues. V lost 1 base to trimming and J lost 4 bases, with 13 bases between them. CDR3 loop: CASSIGLGWRETQYF. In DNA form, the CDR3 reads TGTGCCAGTAGTATAGGGCTAGGGTGGCGAGAGACCCAGTACTTC.

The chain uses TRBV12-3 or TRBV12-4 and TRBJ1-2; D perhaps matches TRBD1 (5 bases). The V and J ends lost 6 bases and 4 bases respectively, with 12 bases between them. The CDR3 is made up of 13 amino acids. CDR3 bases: TGTGCCAGCAGAAGAGACAGCCCCTATGGCTACACCTTC. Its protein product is CASRRDSPYGYTF.

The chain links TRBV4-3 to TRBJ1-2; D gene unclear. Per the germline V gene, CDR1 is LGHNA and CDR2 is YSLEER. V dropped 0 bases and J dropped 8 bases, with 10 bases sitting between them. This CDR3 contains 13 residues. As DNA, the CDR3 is TGCGCCAGCAGCCAAGAAGGGAGAAGAGGCTACACCTTC. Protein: CASSQEGRRGYTF.

CDR3 sequence: CASRLVGGGETQYF. CDR3 bases: TGTGCCAGCAGGTTGGTGGGGGGAGGCGAGACCCAGTACTTC. The V gene is TRBV27, the J gene TRBJ2-5; possible D gene TRBD2, 6 bases. This CDR3 spans 14 amino acids. Per the germline V gene, CDR1 is MNHEY and CDR2 is SMNVEV (reference sequence). V shed 6 bases and J shed 5 bases, with 16 bases lying between them.

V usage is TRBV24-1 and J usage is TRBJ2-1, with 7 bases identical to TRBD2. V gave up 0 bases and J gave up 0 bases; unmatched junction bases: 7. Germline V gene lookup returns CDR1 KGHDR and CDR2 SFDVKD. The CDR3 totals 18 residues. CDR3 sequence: CATSDLGGSRSSYNEQFF. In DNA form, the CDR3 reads TGTGCCACCAGTGATTTGGGCGGGAGTAGGAGCTCCTACAATGAGCAGTTCTTC.

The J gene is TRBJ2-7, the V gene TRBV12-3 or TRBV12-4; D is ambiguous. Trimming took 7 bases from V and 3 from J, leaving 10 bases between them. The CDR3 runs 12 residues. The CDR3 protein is CASNLWGYEQYF. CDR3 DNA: TGTGCCAGCAACCTCTGGGGCTACGAGCAGTACTTC.

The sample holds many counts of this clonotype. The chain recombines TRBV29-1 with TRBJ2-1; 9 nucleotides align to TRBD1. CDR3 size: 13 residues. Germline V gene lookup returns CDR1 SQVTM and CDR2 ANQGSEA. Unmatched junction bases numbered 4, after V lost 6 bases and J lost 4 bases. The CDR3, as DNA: TGCAGCGTCACCGGGACAGGGTACAATGAGCAGTTCTTC. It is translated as CSVTGTGYNEQFF.

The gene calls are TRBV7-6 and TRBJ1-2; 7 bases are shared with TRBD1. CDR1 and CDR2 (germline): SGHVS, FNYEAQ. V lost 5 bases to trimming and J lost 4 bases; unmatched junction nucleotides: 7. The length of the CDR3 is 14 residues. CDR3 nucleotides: TGTGCCAGCAGCCCTCGACAGGGTCCCTATGGCTACACCTTC. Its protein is CASSPRQGPYGYTF. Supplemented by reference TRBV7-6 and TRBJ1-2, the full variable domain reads GAGVSQSPRYKVTKRGQDVALRCDPISGHVSLYWYRQALGQGPEFLTYFNYEAQQDKSGLPNDRFSAERPEGSISTLTIQRTEQRDSAMYRCASSPRQGPYGYTFGSGTRLTVV.

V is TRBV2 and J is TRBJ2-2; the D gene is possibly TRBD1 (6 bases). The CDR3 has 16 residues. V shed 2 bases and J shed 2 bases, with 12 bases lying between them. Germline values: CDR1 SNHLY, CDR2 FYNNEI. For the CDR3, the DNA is TGTGCCAGCAGTGAACAGGGGCCTACTAACACCGGGGAGCTGTTTTTT. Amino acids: CASSEQGPTNTGELFF.

The CDR3: CASSFDRQGIVYGYTF. DNA for the CDR3: TGTGCCAGCAGCTTCGACCGACAGGGGATAGTCTATGGCTACACCTTC. This chain links TRBV7-2 with TRBJ1-2, with 8 bases fitting TRBD1. This CDR3 has 16 residues. The V gene end was trimmed by 3 bases and the J gene end by 4 bases; junction bases not matched to a gene: 10. The germline V gene encodes CDR1 SGHTA and CDR2 FQGNSA.

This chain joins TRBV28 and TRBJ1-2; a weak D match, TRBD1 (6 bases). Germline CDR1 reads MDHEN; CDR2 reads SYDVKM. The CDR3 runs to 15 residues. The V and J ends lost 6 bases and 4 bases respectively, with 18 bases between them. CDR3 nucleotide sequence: TGTGCCAGCAGAGGGGGAGGGCCCTCGCCCTATGGCTACACCTTC. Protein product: CASRGGGPSPYGYTF.

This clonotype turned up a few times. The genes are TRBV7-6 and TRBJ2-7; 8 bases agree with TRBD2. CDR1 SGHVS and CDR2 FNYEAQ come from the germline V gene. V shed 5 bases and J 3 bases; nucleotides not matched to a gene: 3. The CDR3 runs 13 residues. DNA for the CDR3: TGTGCCAGCAGCAAGACTAGCGTCTACGAGCAGTACTTC. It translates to CASSKTSVYEQYF.

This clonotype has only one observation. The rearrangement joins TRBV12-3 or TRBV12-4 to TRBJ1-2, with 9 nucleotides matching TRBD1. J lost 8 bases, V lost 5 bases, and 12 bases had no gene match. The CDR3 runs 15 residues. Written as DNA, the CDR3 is TGTGCCAGCAGTATAGGACAGGGGAGGCTCAAGGGCTACACCTTC. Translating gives CASSIGQGRLKGYTF.

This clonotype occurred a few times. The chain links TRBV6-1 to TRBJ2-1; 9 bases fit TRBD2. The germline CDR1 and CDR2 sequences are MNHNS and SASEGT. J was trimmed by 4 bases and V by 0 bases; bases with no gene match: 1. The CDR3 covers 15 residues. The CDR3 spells CASSEASGSYNEQFF. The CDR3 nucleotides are TGTGCCAGCAGTGAAGCTAGCGGGAGTTACAATGAGCAGTTCTTC.

This CDR3 reads CASSSWEQGGSGANVLTF. DNA for the CDR3: TGTGCCAGCAGTTCATGGGAACAGGGGGGGTCTGGGGCCAACGTCCTGACTTTC. The genes are TRBV28 and TRBJ2-6; perhaps TRBD1 as D (8 bases). CDR1 and CDR2 (germline): MDHEN, SYDVKM. The CDR3 is 18 residues long. The V gene lost 4 bases and the J gene lost 1 base, with 17 bases spanning the gap.

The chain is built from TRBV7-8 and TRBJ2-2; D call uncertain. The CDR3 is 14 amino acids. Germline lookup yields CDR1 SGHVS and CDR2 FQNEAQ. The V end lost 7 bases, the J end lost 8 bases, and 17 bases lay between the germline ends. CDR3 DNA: TGTGCCAGCACCTATAATAGACCGGCGGGGGAGCTGTTTTTT. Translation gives CASTYNRPAGELFF.

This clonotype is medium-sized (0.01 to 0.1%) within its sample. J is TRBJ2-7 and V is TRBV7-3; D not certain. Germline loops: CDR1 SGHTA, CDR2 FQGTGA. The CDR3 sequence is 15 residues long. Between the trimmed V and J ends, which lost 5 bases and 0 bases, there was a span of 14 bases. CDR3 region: CASSQHPGDSYEQYF. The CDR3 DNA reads TGTGCCAGCAGCCAGCATCCCGGAGACTCCTACGAGCAGTACTTC.

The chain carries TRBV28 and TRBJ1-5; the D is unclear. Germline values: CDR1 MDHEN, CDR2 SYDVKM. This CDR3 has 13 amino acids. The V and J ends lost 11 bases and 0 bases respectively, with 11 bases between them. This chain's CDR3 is CALSGDSNQPQHF. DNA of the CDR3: TGTGCCCTCAGCGGAGATAGCAATCAGCCCCAGCATTTT.

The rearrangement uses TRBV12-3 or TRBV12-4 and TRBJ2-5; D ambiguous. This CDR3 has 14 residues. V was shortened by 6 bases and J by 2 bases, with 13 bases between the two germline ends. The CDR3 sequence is CASRGIRQQETQYF. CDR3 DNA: TGTGCCAGCAGGGGGATTCGGCAACAAGAGACCCAGTACTTC.